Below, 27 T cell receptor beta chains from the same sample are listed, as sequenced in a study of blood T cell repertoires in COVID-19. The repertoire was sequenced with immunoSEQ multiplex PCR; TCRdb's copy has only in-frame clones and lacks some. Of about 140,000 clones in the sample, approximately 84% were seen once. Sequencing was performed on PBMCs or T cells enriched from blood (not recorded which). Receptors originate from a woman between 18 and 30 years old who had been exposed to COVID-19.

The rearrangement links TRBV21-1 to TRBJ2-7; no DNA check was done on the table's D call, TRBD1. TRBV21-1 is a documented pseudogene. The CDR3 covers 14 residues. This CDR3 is CASLPRDTSYEQYF. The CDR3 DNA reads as TGTGCCAGTTTGCCCCGGGACACCTCCTACGAGCAGTACTTC.

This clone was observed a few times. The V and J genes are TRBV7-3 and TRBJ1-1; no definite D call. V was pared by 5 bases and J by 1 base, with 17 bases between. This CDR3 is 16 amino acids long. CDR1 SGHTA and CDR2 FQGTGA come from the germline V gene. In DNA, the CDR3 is TGTGCCAGCAGCCCTAGCGGAGACTCCTGGAACACTGAAGCTTTCTTT. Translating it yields CASSPSGDSWNTEAFF.

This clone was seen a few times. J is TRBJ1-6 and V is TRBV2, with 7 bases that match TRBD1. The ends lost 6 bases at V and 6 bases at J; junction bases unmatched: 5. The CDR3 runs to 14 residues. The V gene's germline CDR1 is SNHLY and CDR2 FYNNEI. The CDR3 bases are TGTGCCAGCAGACCTGGGACAGTTAATTCACCCCTCCACTTT. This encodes CASRPGTVNSPLHF.

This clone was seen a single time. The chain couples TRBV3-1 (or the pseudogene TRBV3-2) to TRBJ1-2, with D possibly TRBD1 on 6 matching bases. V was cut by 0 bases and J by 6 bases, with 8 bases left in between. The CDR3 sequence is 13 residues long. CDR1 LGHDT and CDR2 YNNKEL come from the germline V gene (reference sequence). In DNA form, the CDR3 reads TGTGCCAGCAGCCAAGAAGGGACACATGGCTACACCTTC. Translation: CASSQEGTHGYTF.

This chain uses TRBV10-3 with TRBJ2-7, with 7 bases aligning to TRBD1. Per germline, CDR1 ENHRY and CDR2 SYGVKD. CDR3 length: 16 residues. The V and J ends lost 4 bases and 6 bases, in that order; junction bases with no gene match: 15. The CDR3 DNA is TGTGCCATCAGTGTGGGGGACAGCTACCTGGGATTCGAGCAGTACTTC. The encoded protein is CAISVGDSYLGFEQYF.

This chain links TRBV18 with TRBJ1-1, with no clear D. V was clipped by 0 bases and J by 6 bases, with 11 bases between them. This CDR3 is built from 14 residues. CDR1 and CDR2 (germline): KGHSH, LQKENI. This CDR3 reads CASSPPPPSPEAFF. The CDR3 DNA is TGTGCCAGCTCACCACCTCCCCCTTCTCCTGAAGCTTTCTTT.

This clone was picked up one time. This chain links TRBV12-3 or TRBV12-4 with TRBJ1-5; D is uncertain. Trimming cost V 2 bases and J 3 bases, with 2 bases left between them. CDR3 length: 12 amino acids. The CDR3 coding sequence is TGTGCCAGCAGTTTACACAATCAGCCCCAGCATTTT. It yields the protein CASSLHNQPQHF.

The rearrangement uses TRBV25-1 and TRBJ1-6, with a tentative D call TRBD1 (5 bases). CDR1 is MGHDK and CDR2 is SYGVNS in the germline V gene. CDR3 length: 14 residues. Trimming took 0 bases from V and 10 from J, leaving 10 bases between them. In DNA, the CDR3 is TGTGCCAGCAGTGAATACAGGGCGGGGTCACCCCTCCACTTT. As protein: CASSEYRAGSPLHF. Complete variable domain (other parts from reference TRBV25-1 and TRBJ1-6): EADIYQTPRYLVIGTGKKITLECSQTMGHDKMYWYQQDPGMELHLIHYSYGVNSTEKGDLSSESTVSRIRTEHFPLTLESARPSHTSQYLCASSEYRAGSPLHFGNGTRLTVT.

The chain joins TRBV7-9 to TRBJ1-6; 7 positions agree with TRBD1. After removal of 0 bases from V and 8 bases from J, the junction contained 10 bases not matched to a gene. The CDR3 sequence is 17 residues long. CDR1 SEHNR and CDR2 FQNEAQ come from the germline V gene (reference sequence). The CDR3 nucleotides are TGTGCCAGCAGCTTAGCCCTGGACAGGAAGACCTATTCACCCCTCCACTTT. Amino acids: CASSLALDRKTYSPLHF.

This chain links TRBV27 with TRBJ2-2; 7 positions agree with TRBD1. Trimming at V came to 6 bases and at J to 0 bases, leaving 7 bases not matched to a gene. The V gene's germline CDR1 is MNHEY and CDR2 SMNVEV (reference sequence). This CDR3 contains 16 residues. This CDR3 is CASRTTGTANTGELFF. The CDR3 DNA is TGTGCCAGCAGAACAACCGGGACAGCGAACACCGGGGAGCTGTTTTTT.

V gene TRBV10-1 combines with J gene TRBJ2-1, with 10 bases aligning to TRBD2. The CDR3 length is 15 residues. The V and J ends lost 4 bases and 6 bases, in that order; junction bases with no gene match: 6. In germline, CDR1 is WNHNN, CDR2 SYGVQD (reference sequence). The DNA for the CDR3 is TGCGCCAGCAGTGTGTGGTCTAGCGGGAGCAATGAGCAGTTCTTC. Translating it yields CASSVWSSGSNEQFF.

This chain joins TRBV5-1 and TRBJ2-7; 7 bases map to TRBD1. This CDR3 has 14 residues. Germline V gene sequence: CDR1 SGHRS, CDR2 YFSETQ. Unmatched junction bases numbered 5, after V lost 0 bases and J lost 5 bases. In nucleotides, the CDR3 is TGCGCCAGCAGCTTGGACAGGGGAAGCGACGAGCAGTACTTC. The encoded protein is CASSLDRGSDEQYF.

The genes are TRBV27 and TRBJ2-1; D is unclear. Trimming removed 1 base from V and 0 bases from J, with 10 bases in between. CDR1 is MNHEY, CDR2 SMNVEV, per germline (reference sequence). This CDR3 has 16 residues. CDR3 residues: CASSLWASSSYNEQFF. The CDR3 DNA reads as TGTGCCAGCAGTTTATGGGCATCCAGCTCCTACAATGAGCAGTTCTTC.

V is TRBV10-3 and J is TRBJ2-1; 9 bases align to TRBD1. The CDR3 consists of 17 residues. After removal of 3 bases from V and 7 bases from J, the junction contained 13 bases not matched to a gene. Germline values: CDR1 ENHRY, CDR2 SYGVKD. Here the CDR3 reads CAISERDPGQGSNEQFF. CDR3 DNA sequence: TGTGCCATCAGTGAAAGGGACCCGGGACAGGGTTCTAATGAGCAGTTCTTC.

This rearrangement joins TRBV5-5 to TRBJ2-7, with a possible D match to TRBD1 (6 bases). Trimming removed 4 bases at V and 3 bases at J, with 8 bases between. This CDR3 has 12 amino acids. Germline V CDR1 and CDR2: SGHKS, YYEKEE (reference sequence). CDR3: CASSMTGYEQYF. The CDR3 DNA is TGTGCCAGCAGCATGACAGGCTACGAGCAGTACTTC.

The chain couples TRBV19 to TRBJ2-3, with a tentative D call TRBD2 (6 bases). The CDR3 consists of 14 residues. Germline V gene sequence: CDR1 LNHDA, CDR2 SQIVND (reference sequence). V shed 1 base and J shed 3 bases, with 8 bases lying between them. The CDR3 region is CASSIGEATDTQYF. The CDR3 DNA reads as TGTGCCAGTAGTATAGGGGAGGCAACAGATACGCAGTATTTT.

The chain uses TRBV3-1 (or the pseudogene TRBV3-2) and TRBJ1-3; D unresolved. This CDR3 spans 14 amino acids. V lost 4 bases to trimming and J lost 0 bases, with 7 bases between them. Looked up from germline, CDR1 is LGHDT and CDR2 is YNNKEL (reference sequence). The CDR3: CASSRDFSGNTIYF. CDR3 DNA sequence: TGTGCCAGCAGCCGAGACTTCTCTGGAAACACCATATATTTT.

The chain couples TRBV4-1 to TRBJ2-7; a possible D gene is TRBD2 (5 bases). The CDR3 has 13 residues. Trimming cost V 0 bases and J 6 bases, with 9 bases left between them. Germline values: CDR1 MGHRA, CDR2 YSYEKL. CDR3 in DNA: TGCGCCAGCAGCCAAGAGGACTTCCCCGAGCAGTACTTC. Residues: CASSQEDFPEQYF.

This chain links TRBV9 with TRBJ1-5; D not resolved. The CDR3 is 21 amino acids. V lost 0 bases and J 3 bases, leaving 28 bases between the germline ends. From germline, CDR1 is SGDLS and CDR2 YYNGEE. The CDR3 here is CASSVENGGRADKANNQPQHF. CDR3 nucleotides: TGTGCCAGCAGCGTAGAAAACGGTGGGAGGGCCGATAAAGCAAACAATCAGCCCCAGCATTTT.

As DNA, the CDR3 is TGTGCCAGCAGGACAGGGGGGGCAGATACGCAGTATTTT. Amino acids: CASRTGGADTQYF. V usage is TRBV28 and J usage is TRBJ2-3; 9 bases align to TRBD1. The J segment lost 4 bases and the V segment lost 6 bases, leaving 2 bases of the junction unmatched. The CDR3 is 13 residues long. CDR1 MDHEN and CDR2 SYDVKM come from the germline V gene.

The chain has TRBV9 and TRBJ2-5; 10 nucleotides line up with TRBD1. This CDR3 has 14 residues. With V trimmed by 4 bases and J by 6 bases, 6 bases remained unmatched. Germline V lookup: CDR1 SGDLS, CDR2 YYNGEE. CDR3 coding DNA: TGTGCCAGCAGCCCTGGACAGGGGGGGCAGACCCAGTACTTC. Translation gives CASSPGQGGQTQYF. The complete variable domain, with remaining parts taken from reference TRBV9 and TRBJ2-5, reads DSGVTQTPKHLITATGQRVTLRCSPRSGDLSVYWYQQSLDQGLQFLIQYYNGEERAKGNILERFSAQQFPDLHSELNLSSLELGDSALYFCASSPGQGGQTQYFGPGTRLLVL.

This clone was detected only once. The CDR3 spells CASSPGLAGAQETQYF. The CDR3 DNA reads TGTGCCAGCAGCCCAGGACTAGCGGGCGCCCAAGAGACCCAGTACTTC. The chain links TRBV3-1 (or the pseudogene TRBV3-2) to TRBJ2-5; 11 nucleotides agree with TRBD2. V dropped 4 bases and J dropped 1; count of bases not matched to a gene: 5. This CDR3 is 16 amino acids long. The germline CDR1 and CDR2 sequences are LGHDT and YNNKEL (reference sequence).

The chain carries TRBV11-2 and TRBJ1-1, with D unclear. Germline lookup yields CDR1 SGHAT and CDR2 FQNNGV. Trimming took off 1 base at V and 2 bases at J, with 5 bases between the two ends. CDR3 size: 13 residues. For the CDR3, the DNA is TGTGCCAGCAGCTTAGTCAGTAACACTGAAGCTTTCTTT. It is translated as CASSLVSNTEAFF.

The CDR3 spells CASTRAGLAGATDTQYF. In DNA, the CDR3 is TGTGCCAGCACCCGCGCGGGACTAGCGGGAGCAACAGATACGCAGTATTTT. This chain joins TRBV28 and TRBJ2-3; 14 positions match TRBD2. The CDR3 is made up of 17 amino acids. V shed 7 bases and J 3 bases; nucleotides not matched to a gene: 9. Germline CDR1 reads MDHEN; CDR2 reads SYDVKM.

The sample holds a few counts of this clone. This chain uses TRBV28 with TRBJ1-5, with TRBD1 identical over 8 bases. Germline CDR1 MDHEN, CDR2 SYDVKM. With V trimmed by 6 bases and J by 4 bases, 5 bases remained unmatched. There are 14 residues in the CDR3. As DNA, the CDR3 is TGTGCCAGCAGCGCAGGGGGCCCGAATCAGCCCCAGCATTTT. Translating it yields CASSAGGPNQPQHF.

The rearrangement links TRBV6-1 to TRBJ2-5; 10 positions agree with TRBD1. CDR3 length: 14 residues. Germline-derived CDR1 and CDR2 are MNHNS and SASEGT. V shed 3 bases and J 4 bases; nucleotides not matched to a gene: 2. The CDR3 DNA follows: TGTGCCAGCAGTGATGGACAGGGGGGAGAGACCCAGTACTTC. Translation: CASSDGQGGETQYF.

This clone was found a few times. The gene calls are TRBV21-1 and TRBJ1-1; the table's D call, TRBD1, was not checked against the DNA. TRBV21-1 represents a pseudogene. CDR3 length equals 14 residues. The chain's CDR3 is CASSAQGKYTEAFF. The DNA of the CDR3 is TGTGCCAGCAGCGCACAGGGAAAGTACACTGAAGCTTTCTTT.